These 26 T cell receptor beta chains came from one sample sequenced in a study of OX40 agonist ivuxolimab in advanced cancers. Assay: immunoSEQ multiplex PCR; the TCRdb copy retains only in-frame clones and omits some. The table lists 99,000 or so clones, about 92% of them singletons. The material sequenced was CD4+ or CD8+ T cells sorted from blood, taken in a trial of the OX40 agonist ivuxolimab. The receptor source for this set is an adult with an advanced solid tumor such as melanoma, head and neck, liver or kidney cancer.

V usage is TRBV29-1 and J usage is TRBJ2-1, with D perhaps assigned TRBD1 or TRBD2 (5 bases each). V lost 5 bases, J lost 9 bases, and 14 bases lay in between. Germline V gives CDR1 SQVTM, CDR2 ANQGSEA. The CDR3 length is 12 residues. CDR3 region: CSVQLGAIEQFF. Written as DNA, the CDR3 is TGCAGCGTTCAACTAGGGGCAATTGAGCAGTTCTTC.

V and J are TRBV4-2 and TRBJ1-5; D remains ambiguous. Between the trimmed V and J ends, which lost 1 base and 7 bases, there was a span of 11 bases. CDR3 size: 14 residues. Germline-derived CDR1 and CDR2 are LGHNA and YNFKEQ. The CDR3: CASSQVPRVQPQHF. The CDR3 coding sequence is TGTGCCAGCAGCCAAGTCCCCCGGGTCCAGCCCCAGCATTTT.

This clone appeared a few times. V usage is TRBV6-6 and J usage is TRBJ1-1; D unclear. Germline CDR1 MNHNY, CDR2 SVGAGI (reference sequence). The CDR3 loop spans 13 amino acids. The V end lost 0 bases, the J end lost 11 bases, and 13 bases lay between the germline ends. DNA for the CDR3: TGTGCCAGCAGTTACTCGCACCGGATGGAGGCTTTCTTT. Amino acid sequence: CASSYSHRMEAFF.

This clone was seen more than once but under ten times. The chain has TRBV28 and TRBJ1-6; D gene ambiguous. Trimming took 1 base from V and 15 from J, leaving 13 bases between them. Germline V CDR1 and CDR2: MDHEN, SYDVKM. This CDR3 comprises 13 residues. The CDR3 bases are TGTGCCAGCAGTTTATTACAGCCCCTGGTCCTCCACTTT. Translation gives CASSLLQPLVLHF.

The chain is built from TRBV28 and TRBJ2-4; 7 bases are shared with TRBD1. Germline V gene lookup returns CDR1 MDHEN and CDR2 SYDVKM. The CDR3 contains 14 residues. Losses at the gene ends were 4 bases for V and 3 bases for J; bases not matched to a gene: 3. The CDR3 is CASSSRTGKNIQYF. In DNA, the CDR3 is TGTGCCAGCAGTTCAAGGACAGGCAAAAACATTCAGTACTTC.

The rearrangement links TRBV11-3 to TRBJ1-3; D perhaps matches TRBD1 (5 bases). V lost 5 bases and J 0 bases, leaving 11 bases between the germline ends. Germline CDR1 and CDR2: SGHNT and YENEEA. CDR3 length: 15 residues. Here the CDR3 reads CASSPRQSSGNTIYF. CDR3 nucleotide sequence: TGTGCCAGCAGCCCCCGACAGTCCTCTGGAAACACCATATATTTT.

V is TRBV19 and J is TRBJ1-5; D uncertain. Germline V gene data show CDR1 as LNHDA and CDR2 as SQIVND (reference sequence). The CDR3 has 15 amino acids. Trimming shortened V by 2 bases and J by 9 bases, and 17 bases separated the two germline ends. The CDR3 nucleotides are TGTGCCAGTAGTATACAGACGGAACTCTCAAGGCCCCAGCATTTT. It translates to CASSIQTELSRPQHF.

The J gene is TRBJ1-4, the V gene TRBV29-1; D remains unclear. Trimming removed 4 bases at V and 8 bases at J, with 14 bases between. Per germline, CDR1 SQVTM and CDR2 ANQGSEA. The CDR3 length is 13 residues. As DNA, the CDR3 is TGCAGCGTTGGGAAGATCCTAGGCGAAAAACTGTTTTTT. It translates to CSVGKILGEKLFF.

V and J are TRBV6-6 and TRBJ1-4, with D maybe TRBD1 (6 bases). The CDR3 totals 15 residues. Looked up from germline, CDR1 is MNHNY and CDR2 is SVGAGI (reference sequence). The V gene lost 5 bases and the J gene lost 4 bases, with 14 bases spanning the gap. The CDR3 sequence is CASSHRTVINEKLFF. The CDR3 region has the DNA TGTGCCAGCAGTCACAGGACAGTGATTAATGAAAAACTGTTTTTT.

This sequence joins TRBV6-6 and TRBJ1-5; unclear D gene. The CDR3 is made up of 13 amino acids. Germline values: CDR1 MNHNY, CDR2 SVGAGI (reference sequence). V was clipped by 0 bases and J by 9 bases, with 9 bases between them. The CDR3 DNA is TGTGCCAGCAGTTACTCGTACGGAGGGCCCCAGCATTTT. Amino acid sequence: CASSYSYGGPQHF.

As regards this clone: This specimen includes other DNA sequences encoding the same CDR3. The V and J genes are TRBV7-2 and TRBJ1-3, with D hard to call. Trimming took 3 bases from V and 4 from J, leaving 4 bases between them. Germline V CDR1 and CDR2: SGHTA, FQGNSA. This CDR3 is built from 12 residues. The CDR3 is CASSFSGNTIYF. CDR3 nucleotides: TGTGCCAGCAGCTTTTCCGGAAACACCATATATTTT. Variable domain in full (rest from reference TRBV7-2 and TRBJ1-3): GAGVSQSPSNKVTEKGKDVELRCDPISGHTALYWYRQSLGQGLEFLIYFQGNSAPDKSGLPSDRFSAERTGGSVSTLTIQRTQQEDSAVYLCASSFSGNTIYFGEGSWLTVV.

This chain connects TRBV29-1 to TRBJ2-5; the D is unclear. The germline CDR1 and CDR2 sequences are SQVTM and ANQGSEA. CDR3 size: 11 residues. Trimming took 2 bases from V and 0 from J, leaving 1 base between them. CDR3 nucleotides: TGCAGCGTTGAAAACCAAGAGACCCAGTACTTC. Residues: CSVENQETQYF.

The CDR3, as DNA: TGTGCCAGCAGCGTACGCTCCTACAATGAGCAGTTCTTC. The encoded protein is CASSVRSYNEQFF. The chain carries TRBV9 and TRBJ2-1, with D unresolved. CDR3 length: 13 residues. Germline CDR1 SGDLS, CDR2 YYNGEE. Trimming took 1 base from V and 0 from J, leaving 2 bases between them.

The sample holds one count of this clone. CDR3 sequence reads: CASSQENDRSPLHF. CDR3 nucleotide sequence: TGCGCCAGCAGCCAGGAGAACGACAGGTCACCCCTCCACTTT. The chain is built from TRBV4-3 and TRBJ1-6; tentatively, D is TRBD1 (6 bases). V lost 3 bases to trimming and J lost 10 bases, with 13 bases between them. Germline values: CDR1 LGHNA, CDR2 YSLEER. CDR3 length equals 14 residues.

This rearrangement joins TRBV7-2 to TRBJ2-7; no firm D call. V was trimmed by 3 bases and J by 5 bases, leaving 5 bases between them. Germline values: CDR1 SGHTA, CDR2 FQGNSA. The CDR3 length is 11 residues. The CDR3 DNA reads TGTGCCAGCAGCTTTTTCCACGAGCAGTACTTC. Translation gives CASSFFHEQYF.

This sequence joins TRBV15 and TRBJ1-5; D perhaps matches TRBD1 (5 bases). Trimming took off 4 bases at V and 3 bases at J, with 16 bases between the two ends. From germline, CDR1 is LNHNV and CDR2 YYDKDF (reference sequence). The CDR3 is 16 residues long. CDR3 DNA: TGTGCCACCAGCACCGGATCGGGGACGTACAATCAGCCCCAGCATTTT. This gives the protein CATSTGSGTYNQPQHF.

The chain uses TRBV28 and TRBJ1-3, with TRBD1 as a possible D gene (5 bases). V lost 8 bases and J lost 0, with 14 bases in between. The CDR3 covers 15 residues. Germline lookup yields CDR1 MDHEN and CDR2 SYDVKM. CDR3 in DNA: TGTGCCAGCGGCTTACAGGTTTACTCTGGAAACACCATATATTTT. Translating gives CASGLQVYSGNTIYF.

The chain carries TRBV28 and TRBJ1-2; possible D gene TRBD1, 5 bases. The CDR3 extends over 15 amino acids. Germline V gene data show CDR1 as MDHEN and CDR2 as SYDVKM. Trimming pared 5 bases from V and 1 base from J, leaving 14 bases between. CDR3 protein: CASSPAGTLNYGYTF. Here the CDR3 DNA reads TGTGCCAGCAGTCCGGCAGGGACCCTTAACTATGGCTACACCTTC.

The chain carries TRBV19 and TRBJ2-3; D is unresolved. The CDR3 consists of 13 residues. Germline values: CDR1 LNHDA, CDR2 SQIVND (reference sequence). The V end was cut by 6 bases, the J end by 2 bases, with 9 bases between. The CDR3 DNA is TGTGCCAGTAGCCGGGTGAACACAGATACGCAGTATTTT. Protein: CASSRVNTDTQYF. The variable domain in full, with the rest retrieved from reference TRBV19 and TRBJ2-3, is DGGITQSPKYLFRKEGQNVTLSCEQNLNHDAMYWYRQDPGQGLRLIYYSQIVNDFQKGDIAEGYSVSREKKESFPLTVTSAQKNPTAFYLCASSRVNTDTQYFGPGTRLTVL.

The J gene is TRBJ2-1, the V gene TRBV30; possible D gene TRBD2, 6 bases. CDR1 is GTSNPN and CDR2 is SVGIG in the germline V gene (reference sequence). The CDR3 is 12 residues long. Trimming removed 3 bases at V and 8 bases at J, with 11 bases between. The CDR3: CAWRRTSHEQFF. CDR3 nucleotide sequence: TGTGCCTGGAGAAGAACTAGCCATGAGCAGTTCTTC.

This clone was seen only once. The V call is TRBV6-6, the J call TRBJ2-1; D possibly corresponds to TRBD2 (5 bases). V lost 6 bases, J lost 4 bases, and 13 bases lay in between. Germline V gives CDR1 MNHNY, CDR2 SVGAGI (reference sequence). The CDR3 consists of 14 residues. The CDR3 protein is CASRDRTFYNEQFF. The CDR3 DNA reads as TGTGCCAGCAGGGACCGGACTTTTTACAATGAGCAGTTCTTC.

V is TRBV23-1 and J is TRBJ2-3; 10 bases map to TRBD2. TRBV23-1 is flagged as an ORF with uncertain function. The CDR3 sequence is 17 residues long. Trimming took 0 bases from V and 3 from J; bases not matched to a gene: 6. The chain's CDR3 is CASSQSASGSCTDTQYF. The CDR3 nucleotides read TGCGCCAGCAGTCAATCGGCTAGCGGGAGTTGTACAGATACGCAGTATTTT.

V and J are TRBV7-6 and TRBJ2-1; 8 bases agree with TRBD1. CDR1 and CDR2 from the germline V gene are SGHVS and FNYEAQ. The CDR3 is made up of 17 amino acids. Germline trimming cut 1 base from V and 6 bases from J; bases unmatched to any gene: 11. For the CDR3, the DNA is TGTGCCAGCAGCTTAGGGGGACAGGTGGGACCTTTCAATGAGCAGTTCTTC. This sequence encodes CASSLGGQVGPFNEQFF. The entire variable domain, with the rest obtained from reference TRBV7-6 and TRBJ2-1, is as follows: GAGVSQSPRYKVTKRGQDVALRCDPISGHVSLYWYRQALGQGPEFLTYFNYEAQQDKSGLPNDRFSAERPEGSISTLTIQRTEQRDSAMYRCASSLGGQVGPFNEQFFGPGTRLTVL.

V usage is TRBV20-1 and J usage is TRBJ1-1; D is uncertain. The ends were cut back, 7 bases at V and 3 bases at J, with 9 bases in the middle. Germline V gene data show CDR1 as DFQATT and CDR2 as SNEGSKA (reference sequence). The CDR3 has 11 residues. For the CDR3, the DNA is TGCAGTGTAAACCCCCACACTGAAGCTTTCTTT. Its protein is CSVNPHTEAFF.

V is TRBV10-3 and J is TRBJ1-1; 8 bases fit TRBD1. The V segment lost 4 bases and the J segment 7 bases; nucleotides outside the gene matches: 5. CDR3 length: 13 amino acids. Looked up from germline, CDR1 is ENHRY and CDR2 is SYGVKD. This CDR3 reads CAISGQGSDEAFF. The CDR3 region has the DNA TGTGCCATCAGTGGACAGGGGTCAGATGAAGCTTTCTTT.

V usage is TRBV7-8 and J usage is TRBJ1-1; D gene ambiguous. Germline V gives CDR1 SGHVS, CDR2 FQNEAQ. The V and J ends lost 3 bases and 0 bases respectively, with 5 bases between them. This CDR3 contains 13 residues. CDR3 bases: TGTGCCAGCAGCTTTCTCGTGAACACTGAAGCTTTCTTT. It specifies CASSFLVNTEAFF. Full variable domain (missing parts from reference TRBV7-8 and TRBJ1-1): GAGVSQSPRYKVAKRGQDVALRCDPISGHVSLFWYQQALGQGPEFLTYFQNEAQLDKSGLPSDRFFAERPEGSVSTLKIQRTQQEDSAVYLCASSFLVNTEAFFGQGTRLTVV.